The 15 T cell receptor beta chains listed next were all sequenced from one sample in a study of cytomegalovirus exposure and HLA in healthy donors. Researchers ran the PCR with 60 Vbeta and 13 Jbeta primers. Clones were sequenced by immunoSEQ multiplex PCR, and TCRdb holds only the in-frame ones, with some missing. Found here are roughly 100,000 clones, under 85% of them singletons; the top ten hold approximately 4%. Sample: PBMCs. The receptor set was obtained from a man aged 40-50 years in good health and CMV-seronegative.

V is TRBV9 and J is TRBJ1-2; a weak D match, TRBD1 (6 bases). The ends were cut back, 4 bases at V and 1 base at J, with 8 bases in the middle. The CDR3 is 13 residues long. Germline V gene lookup returns CDR1 SGDLS and CDR2 YYNGEE. The CDR3 nucleotides are TGTGCCAGCAGCTCACAGGGTAACTATGGCTACACCTTC. This gives the protein CASSSQGNYGYTF.

The V gene is TRBV7-9, the J gene TRBJ1-4; D not resolved. V shed 3 bases and J shed 6 bases, with 5 bases lying between them. Germline V gene sequence: CDR1 SEHNR, CDR2 FQNEAQ (reference sequence). The CDR3 sequence is 12 residues long. CDR3 nucleotides: TGTGCCAGCAGCTTGGGCGATGAAAAACTGTTTTTT. This gives the protein CASSLGDEKLFF.

The rearrangement links TRBV5-1 to TRBJ1-3, with 8 nucleotides matching TRBD1. Trimming cost V 3 bases and J 1 base; bases outside gene matches: 6. There are 16 residues in the CDR3. In germline, CDR1 is SGHRS, CDR2 YFSETQ. CDR3: CASSSGQGLSGNTIYF. The CDR3, as DNA: TGCGCCAGCAGCTCCGGACAGGGACTTTCTGGAAACACCATATATTTT.

This sequence joins TRBV11-3 and TRBJ2-3; D perhaps matches TRBD1 (5 bases). The CDR3 consists of 14 residues. CDR1 is SGHNT and CDR2 is YENEEA in the germline V gene. V lost 1 base and J 3 bases, leaving 8 bases between the germline ends. CDR3 amino acids: CASSLARATDTQYF. The CDR3 DNA follows: TGTGCCAGCAGCTTAGCCAGGGCGACAGATACGCAGTATTTT.

The V and J genes are TRBV7-9 and TRBJ1-1, with unresolved D. Germline V gene data show CDR1 as SEHNR and CDR2 as FQNEAQ (reference sequence). This CDR3 has 13 amino acids. The V end was cut by 1 base, the J end by 7 bases, with 10 bases between. CDR3 coding DNA: TGTGCCAGCAGCTTAGTGTCCCGGGGTGAAGCTTTCTTT. This codes for CASSLVSRGEAFF.

This chain uses TRBV6-5 with TRBJ2-2; 8 bases match TRBD1. The CDR3 loop spans 15 amino acids. Germline lookup yields CDR1 MNHEY and CDR2 SVGAGI. Germline trimming cut 7 bases from V and 3 bases from J; bases unmatched to any gene: 7. CDR3 amino acids: CASKDRGGYTGELFF. The CDR3 DNA follows: TGTGCCAGCAAAGACAGGGGCGGGTACACCGGGGAGCTGTTTTTT.

V is TRBV18 and J is TRBJ2-7; TRBD1 matches 9 bases. V was clipped by 5 bases and J by 3 bases; unmatched bases: 5. This CDR3 has 14 amino acids. Germline V gene data show CDR1 as KGHSH and CDR2 as LQKENI. CDR3 loop: CASSSGQGNYEQYF. The CDR3 DNA reads as TGTGCCAGCTCATCGGGACAGGGAAACTACGAGCAGTACTTC.

The chain uses TRBV7-2 and TRBJ2-1, with D unclear. Per germline, CDR1 SGHTA and CDR2 FQGNSA. The CDR3 runs to 15 residues. V was clipped by 2 bases and J by 7 bases, with 15 bases between them. The CDR3 here is CASSLNGGSLNEQFF. CDR3 in DNA: TGTGCCAGCAGCTTAAATGGTGGCAGTTTAAATGAGCAGTTCTTC.

J is TRBJ1-1 and V is TRBV27; 9 bases match TRBD1. The germline gives CDR1 MNHEY, CDR2 SMNVEV (reference sequence). The V and J ends lost 6 bases and 4 bases, in that order; junction bases with no gene match: 3. CDR3 length equals 13 residues. This chain's CDR3 is CASRSTGGTEAFF. DNA of the CDR3: TGTGCCAGCAGGTCGACAGGGGGCACTGAAGCTTTCTTT.

This chain connects TRBV28 to TRBJ1-3, with D maybe TRBD1 (5 bases). This CDR3 contains 14 residues. The germline gives CDR1 MDHEN, CDR2 SYDVKM. Trimming cost V 8 bases and J 1 base, with 12 bases left between them. The CDR3 coding sequence is TGTGCCAGCCAGGGAGGGATGTCTGGAAACACCATATATTTT. It yields the protein CASQGGMSGNTIYF. Full variable domain (missing parts from reference TRBV28 and TRBJ1-3): DVKVTQSSRYLVKRTGEKVFLECVQDMDHENMFWYRQDPGLGLRLIYFSYDVKMKEKGDIPEGYSVSREKKERFSLILESASTNQTSMYLCASQGGMSGNTIYFGEGSWLTVV.

The V call is TRBV11-2, the J call TRBJ2-5; possibly TRBD2 for D (6 bases). Germline CDR1 is SGHAT and CDR2 is FQNNGV. The ends were cut back, 4 bases at V and 2 bases at J, with 8 bases in the middle. There are 13 residues in the CDR3. The CDR3 sequence is CASSSGLQETQYF. As DNA, the CDR3 is TGTGCCAGCAGCTCGGGACTTCAAGAGACCCAGTACTTC.

The rearrangement uses TRBV5-1 and TRBJ2-1; no clear D gene. Between the trimmed V and J ends, which lost 4 bases and 0 bases, there was a span of 11 bases. This CDR3 comprises 15 residues. CDR1 SGHRS and CDR2 YFSETQ come from the germline V gene. CDR3 sequence (DNA): TGCGCCAGCAGCCAAGGCGAGCGCTCCTACAATGAGCAGTTCTTC. Its protein is CASSQGERSYNEQFF. The complete variable domain, with remaining parts taken from reference TRBV5-1 and TRBJ2-1, reads KAGVTQTPRYLIKTRGQQVTLSCSPISGHRSVSWYQQTPGQGLQFLFEYFSETQRNKGNFPGRFSGRQFSNSRSEMNVSTLELGDSALYLCASSQGERSYNEQFFGPGTRLTVL.

This clone has only one observation. The J gene is TRBJ1-2, the V gene TRBV18, with 9 positions matching TRBD1. CDR1 KGHSH and CDR2 LQKENI come from the germline V gene. The CDR3 is made up of 15 amino acids. V shed 4 bases and J 5 bases; nucleotides not matched to a gene: 8. The CDR3 DNA reads as TGTGCCAGCTCACTAGGGGACAGGGCGAAATATGGCTACACCTTC. It encodes CASSLGDRAKYGYTF.

The chain employs TRBV2 and TRBJ1-2, with 8 positions matching TRBD1. After removal of 7 bases from V and 0 bases from J, the junction contained 7 bases not matched to a gene. Germline loops: CDR1 SNHLY, CDR2 FYNNEI. This CDR3 has 15 amino acids. This CDR3 reads CASMLRGLANYGYTF. CDR3 coding DNA: TGTGCCAGCATGCTCAGGGGGCTCGCTAACTATGGCTACACCTTC.

The V call is TRBV5-1, the J call TRBJ1-1; the D is unclear. This CDR3 region has 12 residues. The V end was cut by 4 bases, the J end by 11 bases, with 15 bases between. The germline CDR1 and CDR2 sequences are SGHRS and YFSETQ. The CDR3 reads CASSNGDSFAFF. As DNA, the CDR3 is TGCGCCAGCAGCAACGGGGATTCGTTTGCTTTCTTT.